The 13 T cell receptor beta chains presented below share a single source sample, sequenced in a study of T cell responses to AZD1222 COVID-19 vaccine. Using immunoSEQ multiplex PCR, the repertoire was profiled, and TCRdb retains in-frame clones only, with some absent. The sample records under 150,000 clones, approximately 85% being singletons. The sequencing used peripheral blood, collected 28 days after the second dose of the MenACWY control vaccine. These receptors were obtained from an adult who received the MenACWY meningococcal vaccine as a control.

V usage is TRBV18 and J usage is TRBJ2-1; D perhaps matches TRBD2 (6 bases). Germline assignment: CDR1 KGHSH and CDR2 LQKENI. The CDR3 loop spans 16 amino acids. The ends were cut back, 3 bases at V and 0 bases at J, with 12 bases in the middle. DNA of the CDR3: TGTGCCAGCTCACCCTTAGCGGACGCCTCCTACAATGAGCAGTTCTTC. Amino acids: CASSPLADASYNEQFF. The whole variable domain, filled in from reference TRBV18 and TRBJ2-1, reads NAGVMQNPRHLVRRRGQEARLRCSPMKGHSHVYWYRQLPEEGLKFMVYLQKENIIDESGMPKERFSAEFPKEGPSILRIQQVVRGDSAAYFCASSPLADASYNEQFFGPGTRLTVL.

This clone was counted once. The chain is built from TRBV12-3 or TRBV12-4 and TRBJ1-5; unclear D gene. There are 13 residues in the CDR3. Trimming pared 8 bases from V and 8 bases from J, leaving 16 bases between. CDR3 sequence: CASGQATVKPQHF. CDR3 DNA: TGTGCCAGCGGGCAGGCGACCGTAAAGCCCCAGCATTTT.

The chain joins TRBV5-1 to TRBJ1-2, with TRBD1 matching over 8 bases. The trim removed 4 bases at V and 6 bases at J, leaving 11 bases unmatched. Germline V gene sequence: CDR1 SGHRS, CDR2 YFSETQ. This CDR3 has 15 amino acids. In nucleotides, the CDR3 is TGCGCCAGCAGCCTCGCAGGGACAGGCCGGGATGGCTACACCTTC. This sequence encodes CASSLAGTGRDGYTF.

CDR3 DNA sequence: TGTGCCAGCAGCCGTACCTCTTTAACAGAGCAGTTCTTC. It is translated as CASSRTSLTEQFF. The chain carries TRBV11-2 and TRBJ2-1, with unresolved D. The CDR3 runs to 13 residues. Germline CDR1 and CDR2: SGHAT and FQNNGV. The V and J ends lost 5 bases and 10 bases respectively, with 15 bases between them.

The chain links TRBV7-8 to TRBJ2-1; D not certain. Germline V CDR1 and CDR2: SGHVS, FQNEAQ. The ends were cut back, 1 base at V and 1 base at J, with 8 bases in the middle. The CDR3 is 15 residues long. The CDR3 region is CASSLGAASYNEQFF. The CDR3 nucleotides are TGTGCCAGCAGCTTAGGGGCAGCTTCCTACAATGAGCAGTTCTTC.

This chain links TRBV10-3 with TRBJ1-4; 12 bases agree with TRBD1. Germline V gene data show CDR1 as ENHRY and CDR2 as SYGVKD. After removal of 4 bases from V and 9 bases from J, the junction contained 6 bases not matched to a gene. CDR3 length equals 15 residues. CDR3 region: CAISGAGQGAQKLFF. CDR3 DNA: TGTGCCATCAGTGGCGCGGGACAGGGGGCGCAAAAACTGTTTTTT.

Here the CDR3 DNA reads TGCGCCAGCAGCCAAGAAGTAGGACAATCCTACAATGAGCAGTTCTTC. Translated, it gives CASSQEVGQSYNEQFF. The chain recombines TRBV4-1 with TRBJ2-1, with a possible D match to TRBD1 (5 bases). Germline V gives CDR1 MGHRA, CDR2 YSYEKL. This CDR3 has 16 residues. Trimming shortened V by 0 bases and J by 1 base, and 10 bases separated the two germline ends.

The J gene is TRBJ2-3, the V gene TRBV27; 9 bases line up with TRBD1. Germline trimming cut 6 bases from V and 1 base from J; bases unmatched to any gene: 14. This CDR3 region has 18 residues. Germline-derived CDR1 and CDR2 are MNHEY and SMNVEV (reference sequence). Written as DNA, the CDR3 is TGTGCCAGCAGGCGACAGGGGGTTATGAGTTTGCGCACAGATACGCAGTATTTT. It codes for CASRRQGVMSLRTDTQYF.

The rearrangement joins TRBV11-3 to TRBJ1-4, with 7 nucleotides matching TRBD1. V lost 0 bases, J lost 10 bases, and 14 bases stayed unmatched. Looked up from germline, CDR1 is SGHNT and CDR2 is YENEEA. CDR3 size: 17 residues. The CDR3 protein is CASSLDLRGRGGGKLFF. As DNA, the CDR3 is TGTGCCAGCAGCTTAGATCTGAGGGGCCGAGGGGGCGGAAAACTGTTTTTT.

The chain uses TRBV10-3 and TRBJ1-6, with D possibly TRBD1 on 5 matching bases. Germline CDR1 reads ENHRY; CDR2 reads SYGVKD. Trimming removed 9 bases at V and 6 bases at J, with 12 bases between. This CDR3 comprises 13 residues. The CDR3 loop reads CAITGGVNSPLHF. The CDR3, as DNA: TGTGCCATAACGGGGGGGGTTAATTCACCCCTCCACTTT.

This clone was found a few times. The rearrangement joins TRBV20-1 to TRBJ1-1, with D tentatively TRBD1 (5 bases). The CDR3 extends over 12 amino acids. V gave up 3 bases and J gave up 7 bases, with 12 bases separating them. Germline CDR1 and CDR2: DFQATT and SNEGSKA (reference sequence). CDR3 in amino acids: CSASDGRGEAFF. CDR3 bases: TGCAGTGCTAGTGATGGAAGGGGTGAAGCTTTCTTT.

The CDR3 region has the DNA TGCGCCAGCAGCTTACAGGGAGACTATGGCTACACCTTC. Amino acid sequence: CASSLQGDYGYTF. The chain couples TRBV5-1 to TRBJ1-2; D possibly corresponds to TRBD1 (6 bases). Germline V gene sequence: CDR1 SGHRS, CDR2 YFSETQ. There are 13 residues in the CDR3. Trimming shortened V by 2 bases and J by 3 bases, and 8 bases separated the two germline ends.

The chain's CDR3 is CASSAFTGPSTGELFF. In nucleotides, the CDR3 is TGTGCCAGCAGCGCCTTTACAGGGCCCAGCACCGGGGAGCTGTTTTTT. V usage is TRBV9 and J usage is TRBJ2-2, with TRBD1 as a possible D gene (6 bases). The length of the CDR3 is 16 residues. The V gene lost 3 bases and the J gene lost 4 bases, with 16 bases spanning the gap. Germline V gives CDR1 SGDLS, CDR2 YYNGEE.